These T cell receptor beta chains were read from a single sample in a study of cytomegalovirus exposure and HLA in healthy donors. Clones were read by immunoSEQ multiplex PCR, and TCRdb kept only the in-frame ones, dropping some. The sample carries 300,000 to 350,000 clones, approximately 88% recorded once. Sequenced input: PBMCs. The receptor source for this set is a man aged 25 to 40 in good health and CMV-seronegative. Each CDR3 is given with its conserved first and last residue. Each record gives: D gene, V gene, clone size, J gene, CDR3 protein, CDR3 DNA. A D gene is named only where the DNA matches it firmly. Size tells how often a clone was seen (once, few, many) or the class of an expanded clone, and some rows leave it out.

D gene: TRBD1
V gene: TRBV19
clone size: once
J gene: TRBJ2-2
CDR3 protein: CASSLGQGNTGELFF
CDR3 DNA: TGTGCCAGTAGTCTGGGACAGGGGAACACCGGGGAGCTGTTTTTT

D gene: TRBD1
V gene: TRBV6-5
clone size: NA
J gene: TRBJ1-3
CDR3 protein: CASRGTGTNTIYF
CDR3 DNA: TGTGCCAGCAGAGGGACAGGGACGAACACCATATATTTT

D gene: TRBD1
V gene: TRBV5-1
clone size: NA
J gene: TRBJ2-3
CDR3 protein: CASSTTGFRDTQYF
CDR3 DNA: TGCGCCAGCAGCACGACAGGGTTCCGAGATACGCAGTATTTT

D gene: NA
V gene: TRBV5-1
clone size: NA
J gene: TRBJ2-3
CDR3 protein: CASSSAGGTDTQYF
CDR3 DNA: TGCGCCAGCAGTTCCGCCGGGGGAACAGATACGCAGTATTTT

D gene: NA
V gene: TRBV18
clone size: NA
J gene: TRBJ1-1
CDR3 protein: CASSTLGGPEAFF
CDR3 DNA: TGTGCCAGCTCAACTCTGGGGGGACCTGAAGCTTTCTTT

D gene: TRBD1
V gene: TRBV30
clone size: NA
J gene: TRBJ1-2
CDR3 protein: CAWSPEDRGSYGYTF
CDR3 DNA: TGTGCCTGGAGTCCCGAGGACAGGGGATCCTATGGCTACACCTTC

D gene: NA
V gene: TRBV27
clone size: NA
J gene: TRBJ1-2
CDR3 protein: CASSGGYGYTF
CDR3 DNA: TGTGCCAGCTCCGGGGGCTATGGCTACACCTTC

D gene: TRBD2
V gene: TRBV27
clone size: NA
J gene: TRBJ2-3
CDR3 protein: CASSFRLAGTDTQYF
CDR3 DNA: TGTGCCAGCAGTTTTAGACTAGCGGGGACAGATACGCAGTATTTT

D gene: NA
V gene: TRBV9
clone size: NA
J gene: TRBJ2-7
CDR3 protein: CASSVGLFVDEQYF
CDR3 DNA: TGTGCCAGCAGCGTAGGACTGTTCGTCGACGAGCAGTACTTC

D gene: NA
V gene: TRBV5-6
clone size: NA
J gene: TRBJ2-7
CDR3 protein: CASSLAWGGEYEQYF
CDR3 DNA: TGTGCCAGCAGCTTGGCTTGGGGGGGCGAATACGAGCAGTACTTC

D gene: NA
V gene: TRBV5-1
clone size: once
J gene: TRBJ1-1
CDR3 protein: CASSFSGDPSAEAFF
CDR3 DNA: TGCGCCAGCAGCTTTTCGGGGGATCCAAGCGCTGAAGCTTTCTTT

D gene: NA
V gene: TRBV7-9
clone size: NA
J gene: TRBJ1-6
CDR3 protein: CASSPHQGNNSPLHF
CDR3 DNA: TGTGCCAGCAGCCCACACCAGGGTAATAATTCACCCCTCCACTTT